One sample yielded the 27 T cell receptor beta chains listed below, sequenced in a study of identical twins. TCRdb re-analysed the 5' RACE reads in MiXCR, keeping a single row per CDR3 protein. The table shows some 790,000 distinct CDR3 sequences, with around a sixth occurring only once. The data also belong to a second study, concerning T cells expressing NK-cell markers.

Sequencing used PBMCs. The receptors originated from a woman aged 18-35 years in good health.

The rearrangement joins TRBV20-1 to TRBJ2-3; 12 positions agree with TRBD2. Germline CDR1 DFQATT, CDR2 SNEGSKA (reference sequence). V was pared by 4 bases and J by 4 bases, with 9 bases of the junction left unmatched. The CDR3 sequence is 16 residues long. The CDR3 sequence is CSATWTSGVRADTQYF. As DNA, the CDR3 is TGCAGTGCTACCTGGACTAGCGGGGTACGGGCAGATACGCAGTATTTT.

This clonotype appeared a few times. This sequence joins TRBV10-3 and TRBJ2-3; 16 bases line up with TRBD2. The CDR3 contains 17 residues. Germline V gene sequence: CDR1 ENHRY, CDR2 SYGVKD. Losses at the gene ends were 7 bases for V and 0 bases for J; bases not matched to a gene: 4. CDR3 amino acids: CAITAGLAGGSTDTQYF. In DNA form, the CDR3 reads TGTGCCATCACCGCGGGACTAGCGGGGGGGAGCACAGATACGCAGTATTTT.

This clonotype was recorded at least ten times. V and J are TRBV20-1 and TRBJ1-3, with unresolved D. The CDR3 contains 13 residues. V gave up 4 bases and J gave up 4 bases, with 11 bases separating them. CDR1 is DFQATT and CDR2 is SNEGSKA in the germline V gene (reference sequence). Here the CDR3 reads CSAKSQTGNTIYF. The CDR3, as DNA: TGCAGTGCTAAGAGCCAGACAGGAAACACCATATATTTT.

For the CDR3, the DNA is TGTGCCAGCAGTGAATATGGGACTAGCGGGGGGCGGAACAATGAGCAGTTCTTC. Its translation is CASSEYGTSGGRNNEQFF. V and J are TRBV25-1 and TRBJ2-1, with 15 bases matching TRBD2. This CDR3 is 18 amino acids long. Trimming cost V 0 bases and J 5 bases; bases outside gene matches: 5. Germline loops: CDR1 MGHDK, CDR2 SYGVNS.

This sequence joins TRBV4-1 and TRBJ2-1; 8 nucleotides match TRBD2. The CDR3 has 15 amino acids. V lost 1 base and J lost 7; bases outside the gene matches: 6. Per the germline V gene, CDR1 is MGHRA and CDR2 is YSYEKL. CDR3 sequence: CASSQGKLADNEQFF. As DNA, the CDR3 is TGCGCCAGCAGCCAAGGAAAACTAGCGGATAATGAGCAGTTCTTC.

DNA of the CDR3: TGTGCCAGCGTTAGGGGGTCCGGGGAGCTGTTTTTT. Translation gives CASVRGSGELFF. J is TRBJ2-2 and V is TRBV2; tentatively, D is TRBD1 (6 bases). Germline lookup yields CDR1 SNHLY and CDR2 FYNNEI. The V and J ends lost 8 bases and 6 bases respectively, with 10 bases between them. CDR3 size: 12 residues.

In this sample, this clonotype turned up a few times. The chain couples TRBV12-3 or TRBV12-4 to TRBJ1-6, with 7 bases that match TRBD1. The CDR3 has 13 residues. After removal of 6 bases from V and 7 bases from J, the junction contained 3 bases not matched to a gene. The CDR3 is CASRRDRNSPLHF. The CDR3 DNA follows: TGTGCCAGCAGGCGGGACAGAAATTCACCCCTCCACTTT.

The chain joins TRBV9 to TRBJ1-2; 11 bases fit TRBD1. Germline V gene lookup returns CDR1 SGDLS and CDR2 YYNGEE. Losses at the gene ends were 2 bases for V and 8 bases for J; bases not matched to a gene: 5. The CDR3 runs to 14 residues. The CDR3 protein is CASSVRTGGKGYTF. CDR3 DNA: TGTGCCAGCAGCGTCCGGACAGGGGGCAAAGGCTACACCTTC.

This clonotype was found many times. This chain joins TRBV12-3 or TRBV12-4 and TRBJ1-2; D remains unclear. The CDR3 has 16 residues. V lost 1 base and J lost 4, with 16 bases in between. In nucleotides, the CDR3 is TGTGCCAGCAGTTTAGATGGCGACGTGCCCCTCTATGGCTACACCTTC. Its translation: CASSLDGDVPLYGYTF.

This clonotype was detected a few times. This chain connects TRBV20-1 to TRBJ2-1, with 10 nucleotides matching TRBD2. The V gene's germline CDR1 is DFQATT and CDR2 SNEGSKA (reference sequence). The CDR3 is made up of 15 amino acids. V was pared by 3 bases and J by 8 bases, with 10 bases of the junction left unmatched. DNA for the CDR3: TGCAGTGCTAGTCCCCTGAGTAGCGGGAGGTATGAGCAGTTCTTC. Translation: CSASPLSSGRYEQFF.

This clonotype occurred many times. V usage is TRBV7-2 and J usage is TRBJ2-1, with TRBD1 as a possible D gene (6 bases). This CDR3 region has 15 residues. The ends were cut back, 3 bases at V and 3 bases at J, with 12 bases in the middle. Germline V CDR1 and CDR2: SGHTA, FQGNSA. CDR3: CASSFTGQSYNEQFF. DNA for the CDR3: TGTGCCAGCAGCTTTACCGGACAGAGCTACAATGAGCAGTTCTTC.

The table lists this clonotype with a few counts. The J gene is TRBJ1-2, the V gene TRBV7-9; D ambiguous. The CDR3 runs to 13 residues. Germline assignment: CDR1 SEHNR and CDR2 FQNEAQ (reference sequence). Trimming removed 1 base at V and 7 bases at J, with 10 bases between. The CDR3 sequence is CASSLVSVLGYTF. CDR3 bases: TGTGCCAGCAGCTTAGTATCGGTTCTTGGCTACACCTTC.

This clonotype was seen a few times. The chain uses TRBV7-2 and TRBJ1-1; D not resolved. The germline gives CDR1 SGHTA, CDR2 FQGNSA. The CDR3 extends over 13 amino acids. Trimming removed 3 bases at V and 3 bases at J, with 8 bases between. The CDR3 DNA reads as TGTGCCAGCAGCTTTAGAGGGCACACTGAAGCTTTCTTT. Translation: CASSFRGHTEAFF.

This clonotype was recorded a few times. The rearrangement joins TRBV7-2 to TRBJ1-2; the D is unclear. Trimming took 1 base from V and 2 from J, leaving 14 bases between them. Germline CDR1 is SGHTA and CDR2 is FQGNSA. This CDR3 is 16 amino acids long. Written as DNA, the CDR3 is TGTGCCAGCAGCTTAGGGGCCGGGTTGGGAAACTATGGCTACACCTTC. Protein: CASSLGAGLGNYGYTF.

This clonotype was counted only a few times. CDR3 region: CASSTTFSETQYF. Here the CDR3 DNA reads TGTGCCAGCAGCACGACTTTTTCAGAGACCCAGTACTTC. This chain uses TRBV12-3 or TRBV12-4 with TRBJ2-5; D unresolved. The CDR3 spans 13 residues. The V end lost 6 bases, the J end lost 4 bases, and 12 bases lay between the germline ends.

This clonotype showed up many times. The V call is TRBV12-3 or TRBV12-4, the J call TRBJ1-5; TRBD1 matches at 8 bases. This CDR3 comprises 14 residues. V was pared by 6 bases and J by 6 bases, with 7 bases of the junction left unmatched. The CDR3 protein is CASSYGQGGQPQHF. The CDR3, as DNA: TGTGCCAGCAGCTACGGACAGGGCGGTCAGCCCCAGCATTTT.

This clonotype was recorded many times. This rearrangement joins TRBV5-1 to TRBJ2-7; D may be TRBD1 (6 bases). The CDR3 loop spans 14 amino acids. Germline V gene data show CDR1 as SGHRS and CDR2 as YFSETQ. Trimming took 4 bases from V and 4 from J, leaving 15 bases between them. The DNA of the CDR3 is TGCGCCAGCAGCCAGGGACAAAGAGTTTACGAGCAGTACTTC. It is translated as CASSQGQRVYEQYF. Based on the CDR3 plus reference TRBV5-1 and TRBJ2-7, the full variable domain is KAGVTQTPRYLIKTRGQQVTLSCSPISGHRSVSWYQQTPGQGLQFLFEYFSETQRNKGNFPGRFSGRQFSNSRSEMNVSTLELGDSALYLCASSQGQRVYEQYFGPGTRLTVT.

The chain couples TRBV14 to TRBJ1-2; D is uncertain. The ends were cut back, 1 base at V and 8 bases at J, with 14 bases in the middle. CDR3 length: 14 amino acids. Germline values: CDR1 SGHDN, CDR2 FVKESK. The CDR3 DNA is TGTGCCAGCAGCCAAGTTCCTTCCCGCGGCGGCTACACCTTC. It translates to CASSQVPSRGGYTF.

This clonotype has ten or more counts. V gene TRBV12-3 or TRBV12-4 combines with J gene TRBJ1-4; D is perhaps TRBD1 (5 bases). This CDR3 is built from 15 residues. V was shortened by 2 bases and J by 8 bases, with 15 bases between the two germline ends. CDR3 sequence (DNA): TGTGCCAGCAGTTTAATTCAGGGTAGCGGCGAAAAACTGTTTTTT. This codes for CASSLIQGSGEKLFF.

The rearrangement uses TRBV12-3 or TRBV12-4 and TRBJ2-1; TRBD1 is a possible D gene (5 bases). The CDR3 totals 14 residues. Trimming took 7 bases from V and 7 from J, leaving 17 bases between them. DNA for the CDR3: TGTGCCAGCAACCAGGGAAGCTCGTCTAATGAGCAGTTCTTC. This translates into CASNQGSSSNEQFF.

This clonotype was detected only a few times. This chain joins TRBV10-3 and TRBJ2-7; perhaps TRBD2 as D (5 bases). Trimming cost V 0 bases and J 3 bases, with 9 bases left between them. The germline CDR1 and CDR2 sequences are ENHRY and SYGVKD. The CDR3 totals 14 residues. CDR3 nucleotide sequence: TGTGCCATCAGTGAGTCGTTACTAGTCTACGAGCAGTACTTC. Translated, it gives CAISESLLVYEQYF.

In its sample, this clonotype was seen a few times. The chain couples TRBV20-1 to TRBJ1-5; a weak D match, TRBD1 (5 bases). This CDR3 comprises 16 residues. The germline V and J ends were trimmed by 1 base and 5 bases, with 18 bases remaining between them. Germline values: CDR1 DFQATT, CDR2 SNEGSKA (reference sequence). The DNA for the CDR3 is TGCAGTGCTAGAGGGGCATTCGGGGCCGGGTATCAGCCCCAGCATTTT. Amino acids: CSARGAFGAGYQPQHF.

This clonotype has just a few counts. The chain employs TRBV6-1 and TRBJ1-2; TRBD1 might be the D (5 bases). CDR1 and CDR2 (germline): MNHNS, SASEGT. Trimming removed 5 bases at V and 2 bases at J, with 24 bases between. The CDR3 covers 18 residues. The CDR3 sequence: CASSLGRIPSTDNYGYTF. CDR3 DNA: TGTGCCAGCAGTCTGGGCCGGATCCCTTCGACAGACAACTATGGCTACACCTTC.

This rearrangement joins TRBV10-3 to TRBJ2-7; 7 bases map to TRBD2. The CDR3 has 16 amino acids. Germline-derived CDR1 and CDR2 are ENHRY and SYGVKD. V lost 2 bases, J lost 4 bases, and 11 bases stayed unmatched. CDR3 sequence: CAISETQREGRYEQYF. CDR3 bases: TGTGCCATCAGTGAGACACAGAGGGAGGGCCGTTACGAGCAGTACTTC.

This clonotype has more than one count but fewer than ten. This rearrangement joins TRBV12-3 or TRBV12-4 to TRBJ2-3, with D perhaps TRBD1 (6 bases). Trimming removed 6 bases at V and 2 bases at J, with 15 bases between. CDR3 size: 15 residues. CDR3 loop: CASSTGTPPTDTQYF. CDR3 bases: TGTGCCAGCAGCACAGGGACCCCCCCCACAGATACGCAGTATTTT.

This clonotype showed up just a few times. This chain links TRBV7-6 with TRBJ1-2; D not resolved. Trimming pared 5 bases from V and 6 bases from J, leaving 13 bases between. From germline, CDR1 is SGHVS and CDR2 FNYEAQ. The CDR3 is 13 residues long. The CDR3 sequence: CASSADTSDGYTF. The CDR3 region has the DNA TGTGCCAGCAGCGCCGACACCTCGGATGGCTACACCTTC.

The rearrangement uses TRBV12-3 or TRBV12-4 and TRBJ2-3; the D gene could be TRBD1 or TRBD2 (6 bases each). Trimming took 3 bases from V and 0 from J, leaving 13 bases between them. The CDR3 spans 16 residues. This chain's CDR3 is CASSFGVGGSTDTQYF. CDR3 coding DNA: TGTGCCAGCAGTTTCGGGGTGGGGGGCAGCACAGATACGCAGTATTTT.